This TCR beta chain was captured in a study of shared clonotypes between healthy human individuals. Germline assignment: CDR1 SEHNR and CDR2 FQNEAQ (reference sequence). The CDR3 contains 18 residues. Trimming stripped 4 bases from V and 1 base from J, with 22 bases between. Concerning this clone: Its target is unknown.

Each subset's genomic DNA was split evenly across several immunoSEQ plates. Repertoires were generated with immunoSEQ multiplex PCR, while TCRdb's copy carries only in-frame clones and drops some. This table holds about 710,000 clones, 72% found once. Whole-study findings and limits: The diversity represented, both genetic and in exposure history, was limited by few donors. At large depth, rarefaction still showed sorted-subset sequencing to be incomplete. Estimated richness values were generally larger in naive subsets than in memory subsets.

Source material: memory CD4+ T cells sorted from blood. Subset in this sample: CD45RA-negative fraction. The clonotype comes from a woman aged 25 to 39 in good health. This sequence joins TRBV7-9 and TRBJ2-5, with D possibly being TRBD1 or TRBD2 (5 bases each). The CDR3 DNA sequence: TGTGCCAGCAGCTCGATGCCCGGGACGTTAAAGACCCAAGAGACCCAGTACTTC. This encodes CASSSMPGTLKTQETQYF. The full variable domain, in which reference TRBV7-9 and TRBJ2-5 provide the parts outside the CDR3, is DTGVSQNPRHKITKRGQNVTFRCDPISEHNRLYWYRQTLGQGPEFLTYFQNEAQLEKSRLLSDRFSAERPKGSFSTLEIQRTEQGDSAMYLCASSSMPGTLKTQETQYFGPGTRLLVL.